This T cell receptor beta chain was obtained from a study of blood T cell repertoires in COVID-19. The overall study: PBMCs, B-cell-depleted T cells, or T cells provided the cDNA or gDNA that made up the material.

There are 13 residues in the CDR3. Germline CDR1 and CDR2: LGHDT and YNNKEL (reference sequence). Trimming pared 1 base from V and 0 bases from J, leaving 4 bases between. TCRdb keeps only in-frame clones here, not all; method: immunoSEQ multiplex PCR. The top ten hold about 4.6% of the sample, which has tens of thousands of clones, approximately 85% seen once. The TCR sequence derives from a human donor in a cohort sampled during active COVID-19. The sequenced sample consisted of peripheral blood. V gene TRBV3-1 (or the pseudogene TRBV3-2) combines with J gene TRBJ2-7; D remains unclear. CDR3 amino acids: CASSQASSYEQYF. The CDR3 DNA is TGTGCCAGCAGCCAAGCGAGCTCCTACGAGCAGTACTTC.